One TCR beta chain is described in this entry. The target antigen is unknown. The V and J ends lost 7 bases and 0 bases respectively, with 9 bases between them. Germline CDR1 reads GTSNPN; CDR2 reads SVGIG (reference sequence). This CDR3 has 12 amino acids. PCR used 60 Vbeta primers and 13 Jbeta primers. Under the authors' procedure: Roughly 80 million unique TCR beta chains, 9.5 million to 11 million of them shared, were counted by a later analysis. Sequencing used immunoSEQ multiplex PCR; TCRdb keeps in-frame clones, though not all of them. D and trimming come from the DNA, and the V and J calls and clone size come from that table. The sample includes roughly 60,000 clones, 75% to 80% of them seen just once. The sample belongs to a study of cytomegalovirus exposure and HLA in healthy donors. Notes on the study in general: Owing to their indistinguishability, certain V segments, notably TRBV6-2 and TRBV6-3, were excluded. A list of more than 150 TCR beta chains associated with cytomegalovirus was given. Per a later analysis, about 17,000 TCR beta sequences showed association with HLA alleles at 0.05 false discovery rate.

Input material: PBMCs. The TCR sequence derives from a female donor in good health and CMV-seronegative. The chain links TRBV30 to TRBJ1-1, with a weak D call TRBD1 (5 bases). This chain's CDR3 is CASDSLNTEAFF. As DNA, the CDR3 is TGTGCCTCTGACAGTCTGAACACTGAAGCTTTCTTT.